This entry lists 8 T cell receptor beta chains sequenced from one sample in a study of blood T cell repertoires in COVID-19. Measured with immunoSEQ multiplex PCR; TCRdb has only the in-frame clones, and not every one. The profile shows 45,000 to 55,000 clones, just under 80% of them singletons. Sample: peripheral blood. These receptors all stem from a human donor with active or convalescent COVID-19. The donor label of this sample is uncertain.

V and J are TRBV24-1 and TRBJ2-3, with TRBD2 matching over 7 bases. Germline values: CDR1 KGHDR, CDR2 SFDVKD. The CDR3 contains 13 residues. With 12 bases clipped from V and 0 bases from J, the junction kept 5 bases outside the gene matches. CDR3: CAVQRGSTDTQYF. For the CDR3, the DNA is TGTGCCGTGCAGCGGGGTAGCACAGATACGCAGTATTTT.

V is TRBV9 and J is TRBJ1-3, with TRBD1 as a possible D gene (5 bases). With 1 base removed from V and 3 bases from J, the gap between germline ends came to 11 bases. CDR1 and CDR2 from the germline V gene are SGDLS and YYNGEE. This CDR3 has 15 amino acids. The DNA for the CDR3 is TGTGCCAGCAGCGTAAGGGGCGACAGTGGAAACACCATATATTTT. This gives the protein CASSVRGDSGNTIYF.

J is TRBJ1-1 and V is TRBV11-3; D uncertain. CDR3 length equals 12 residues. V lost 2 bases and J lost 6, with 7 bases in between. Germline CDR1 reads SGHNT; CDR2 reads YENEEA. Written as DNA, the CDR3 is TGTGCCAGCAGCTTACTGGAGCCTGAAGCTTTCTTT. It codes for CASSLLEPEAFF.

This chain joins TRBV5-4 and TRBJ2-6, with TRBD1 identical over 8 bases. The CDR3 contains 16 residues. Trimming took 0 bases from V and 2 from J; bases not matched to a gene: 1. CDR1 SGHNT and CDR2 YYREEE come from the germline V gene (reference sequence). Here the CDR3 DNA reads TGTGCCAGCAGCTTGGACAGGGGGGCTGGGGCCAACGTCCTGACTTTC. Encoded protein: CASSLDRGAGANVLTF.

The table lists this clone with a few counts. The V call is TRBV3-1 (or the pseudogene TRBV3-2), the J call TRBJ1-2, with a tentative D call TRBD1 (6 bases). The V gene lost 0 bases and the J gene lost 7 bases, with 15 bases spanning the gap. The CDR3 has 15 amino acids. Germline lookup yields CDR1 LGHDT and CDR2 YNNKEL (reference sequence). The CDR3 nucleotides are TGTGCCAGCAGCCAAGATACGCAGGGGTGGGCTGGCTACACCTTC. Amino acids: CASSQDTQGWAGYTF.

The chain links TRBV6-5 to TRBJ1-2; 10 nucleotides match TRBD1. Per germline, CDR1 MNHEY and CDR2 SVGAGI. This CDR3 spans 13 amino acids. Trimming removed 4 bases from V and 7 bases from J; junction bases left unmatched: 3. CDR3: CASSFGQGVGYTF. The CDR3 nucleotides are TGTGCCAGCAGTTTTGGACAGGGGGTTGGCTACACCTTC.

This clone appeared a single time. The gene calls are TRBV9 and TRBJ2-5; tentative D call: TRBD2 (6 bases). The length of the CDR3 is 15 residues. From germline, CDR1 is SGDLS and CDR2 YYNGEE. Deletions cut 2 bases from V and 5 bases from J, with 16 bases between. The CDR3 spells CASSVMLAEGETQYF. DNA for the CDR3: TGTGCCAGCAGCGTGATGTTAGCGGAAGGGGAGACCCAGTACTTC.

The chain combines TRBV11-2 with TRBJ1-3; D is ambiguous. Trimming cost V 2 bases and J 1 base, with 6 bases left between them. Germline assignment: CDR1 SGHAT and CDR2 FQNNGV. CDR3 size: 14 residues. CDR3 in DNA: TGTGCCAGCAGCTTATTAGCTTCTGGAAACACCATATATTTT. This codes for CASSLLASGNTIYF.